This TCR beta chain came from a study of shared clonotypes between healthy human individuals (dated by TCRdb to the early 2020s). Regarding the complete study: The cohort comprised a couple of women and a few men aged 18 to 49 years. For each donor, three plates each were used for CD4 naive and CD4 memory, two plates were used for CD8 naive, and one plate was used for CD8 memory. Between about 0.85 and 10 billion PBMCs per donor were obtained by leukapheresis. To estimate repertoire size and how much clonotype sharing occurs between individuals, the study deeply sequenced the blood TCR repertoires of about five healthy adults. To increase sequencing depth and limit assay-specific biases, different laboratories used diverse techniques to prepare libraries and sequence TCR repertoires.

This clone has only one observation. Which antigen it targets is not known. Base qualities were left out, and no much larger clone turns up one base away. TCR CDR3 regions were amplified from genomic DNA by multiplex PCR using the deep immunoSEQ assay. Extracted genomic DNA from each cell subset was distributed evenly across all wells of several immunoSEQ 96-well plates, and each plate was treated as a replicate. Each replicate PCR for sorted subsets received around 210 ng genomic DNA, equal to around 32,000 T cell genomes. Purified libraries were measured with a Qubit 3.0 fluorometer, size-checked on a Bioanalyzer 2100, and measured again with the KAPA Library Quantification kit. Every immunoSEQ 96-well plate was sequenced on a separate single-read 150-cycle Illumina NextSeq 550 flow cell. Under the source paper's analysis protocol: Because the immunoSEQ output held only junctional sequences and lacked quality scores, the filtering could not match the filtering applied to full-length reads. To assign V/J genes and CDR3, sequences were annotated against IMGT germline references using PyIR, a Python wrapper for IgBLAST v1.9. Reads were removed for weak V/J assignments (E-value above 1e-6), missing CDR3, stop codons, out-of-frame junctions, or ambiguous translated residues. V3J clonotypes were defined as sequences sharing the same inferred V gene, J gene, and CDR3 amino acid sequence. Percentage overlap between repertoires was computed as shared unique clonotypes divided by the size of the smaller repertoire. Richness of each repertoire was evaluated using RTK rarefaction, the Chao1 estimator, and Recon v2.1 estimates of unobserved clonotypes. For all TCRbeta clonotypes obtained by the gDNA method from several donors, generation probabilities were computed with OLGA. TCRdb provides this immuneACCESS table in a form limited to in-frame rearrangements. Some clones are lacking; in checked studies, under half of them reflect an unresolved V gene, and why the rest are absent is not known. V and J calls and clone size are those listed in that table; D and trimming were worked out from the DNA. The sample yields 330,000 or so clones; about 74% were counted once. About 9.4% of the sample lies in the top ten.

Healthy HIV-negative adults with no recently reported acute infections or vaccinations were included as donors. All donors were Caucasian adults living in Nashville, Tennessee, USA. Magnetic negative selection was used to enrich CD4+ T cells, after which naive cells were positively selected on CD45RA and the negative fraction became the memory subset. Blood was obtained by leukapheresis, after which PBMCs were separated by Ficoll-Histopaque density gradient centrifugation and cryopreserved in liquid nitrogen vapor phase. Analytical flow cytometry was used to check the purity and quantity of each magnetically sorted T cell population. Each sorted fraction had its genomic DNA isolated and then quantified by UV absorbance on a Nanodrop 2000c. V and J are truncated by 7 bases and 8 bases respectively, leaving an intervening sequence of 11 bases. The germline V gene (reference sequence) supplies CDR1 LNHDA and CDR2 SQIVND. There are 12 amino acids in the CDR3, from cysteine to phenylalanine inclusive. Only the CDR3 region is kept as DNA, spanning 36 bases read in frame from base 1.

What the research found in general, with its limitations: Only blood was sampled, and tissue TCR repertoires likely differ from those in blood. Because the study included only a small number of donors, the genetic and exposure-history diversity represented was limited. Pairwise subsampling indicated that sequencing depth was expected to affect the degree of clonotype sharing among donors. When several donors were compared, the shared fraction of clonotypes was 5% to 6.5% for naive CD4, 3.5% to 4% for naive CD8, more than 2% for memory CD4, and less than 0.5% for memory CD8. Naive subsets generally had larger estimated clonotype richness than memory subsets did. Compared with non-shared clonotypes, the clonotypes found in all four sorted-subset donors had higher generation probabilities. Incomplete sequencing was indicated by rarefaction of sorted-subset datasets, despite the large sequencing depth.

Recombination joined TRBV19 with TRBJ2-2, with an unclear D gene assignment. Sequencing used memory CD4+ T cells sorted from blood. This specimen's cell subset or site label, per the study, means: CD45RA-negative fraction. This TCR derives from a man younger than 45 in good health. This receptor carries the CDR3 CASKNVSGELFF. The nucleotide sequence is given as TGTGCCAGTAAAAACGTGTCGGGGGAGCTGTTTTTT. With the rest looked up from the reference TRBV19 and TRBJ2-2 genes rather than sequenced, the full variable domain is DGGITQSPKYLFRKEGQNVTLSCEQNLNHDAMYWYRQDPGQGLRLIYYSQIVNDFQKGDIAEGYSVSREKKESFPLTVTSAQKNPTAFYLCASKNVSGELFFGEGSRLTVL.